In its sample, the clone carrying this TCR beta chain was seen many times. Its antigen is undetermined. This sample was included in a study of breast tumors, draining lymph nodes, adjacent tissues. General observations from the study: The lymph node origin of tumor T cells was framed as consistent with a hypothesis, not demonstrated.

TCRdb recomputed calls from the multiplex PCR reads with MiXCR, one row per CDR3 protein. In the table there are approximately 52,000 distinct CDR3 sequences, less than 55% of which are singletons. The CDR3 is made up of 14 amino acids. CDR1 is LGHDT, CDR2 YNNKEL, per germline (reference sequence). V trimming: 4 bases; J trimming: 8 bases; junction bases outside the gene matches: 5. The source material was breast tumor tissue. This clonotype originated in a female donor with breast cancer. Some clones in this sample may be carry-over from other donors' samples. The chain couples TRBV3-1 to TRBJ1-4; 9 positions agree with TRBD1. The CDR3 loop reads CASSPTGGVEKLFF. CDR3 nucleotides: TGTGCCAGCAGCCCGACAGGGGGAGTCGAAAAACTGTTTTTT.